A single sample is the source of the 22 T cell receptor beta chains below, sequenced in a study of blood T cell repertoires in COVID-19. Sequenced by immunoSEQ multiplex PCR; TCRdb stores in-frame clones only, minus some. The sample records roughly 300,000 clones, about 90% being singletons. Source material: peripheral blood. Receptors originate from a man younger than 30 who had recovered from COVID-19.

The CDR3 nucleotides are TGTGCCAGCAGCAACCCCGGGACTAACTACGAGCAGTACTTC. Translated: CASSNPGTNYEQYF. This rearrangement joins TRBV11-2 to TRBJ2-7, with 7 bases that match TRBD2. Per germline, CDR1 SGHAT and CDR2 FQNNGV. Trimming took 5 bases from V and 3 from J; bases not matched to a gene: 7. The CDR3 is made up of 14 amino acids.

The V call is TRBV10-2, the J call TRBJ1-3; 7 bases agree with TRBD1. The germline gives CDR1 WSHSY, CDR2 SAAADI. Germline trimming cut 6 bases from V and 12 bases from J; bases unmatched to any gene: 11. The CDR3 runs to 13 residues. The CDR3 coding sequence is TGCGCCAGCAGCGCCGGTGACAGGGTTCTCATATATTTT. As protein: CASSAGDRVLIYF.

J is TRBJ2-7 and V is TRBV7-3; maybe TRBD1 (6 bases). V lost 6 bases, J lost 5 bases, and 11 bases lay in between. CDR1 SGHTA and CDR2 FQGTGA come from the germline V gene. The CDR3 contains 12 residues. The CDR3 region has the DNA TGTGCCAGCAGTCCAGGGGACCACGAGCAGTACTTC. Its translation: CASSPGDHEQYF.

V usage is TRBV27 and J usage is TRBJ2-7, with D tentatively TRBD2 (6 bases). V was clipped by 5 bases and J by 3 bases, with 11 bases between them. This CDR3 has 13 residues. The germline V gene encodes CDR1 MNHEY and CDR2 SMNVEV (reference sequence). CDR3 sequence (DNA): TGTGCCAGCAGTCCCCAGGGAGGCTACGAGCAGTACTTC. As protein: CASSPQGGYEQYF.

The chain joins TRBV4-1 to TRBJ1-3; no definite D call. The CDR3 consists of 17 residues. The germline V gene has CDR1 MGHRA and CDR2 YSYEKL. V lost 1 base, J lost 4 bases, and 17 bases lay in between. The CDR3 region is CASSQAAVGSAGNTIYF. The CDR3 coding sequence is TGCGCCAGCAGCCAAGCAGCGGTTGGGAGCGCGGGAAACACCATATATTTT.

This rearrangement joins TRBV15 to TRBJ2-1; TRBD2 agrees at 9 bases. Germline V gene data show CDR1 as LNHNV and CDR2 as YYDKDF (reference sequence). The CDR3 runs to 13 residues. The V gene end was trimmed by 8 bases and the J gene end by 5 bases; junction bases not matched to a gene: 4. The CDR3 here is CATSASGNNEQFF. The CDR3 nucleotides read TGTGCCACCTCGGCTAGCGGGAACAATGAGCAGTTCTTC.

V usage is TRBV4-1 and J usage is TRBJ2-1; 7 bases are shared with TRBD1. Germline values: CDR1 MGHRA, CDR2 YSYEKL. This CDR3 comprises 15 residues. After removal of 4 bases from V and 8 bases from J, the junction contained 11 bases not matched to a gene. The CDR3 spells CASSPQTGNVDEQFF. CDR3 nucleotides: TGCGCCAGCAGCCCACAGACAGGGAATGTCGATGAGCAGTTCTTC.

This sequence joins TRBV4-3 and TRBJ1-2; D might be TRBD1 (5 bases). V lost 1 base, J lost 2 bases, and 5 bases lay in between. This CDR3 spans 13 amino acids. Germline CDR1 LGHNA, CDR2 YSLEER. This CDR3 reads CASSQGQNYGYTF. CDR3 DNA sequence: TGCGCCAGCAGCCAAGGACAGAACTATGGCTACACCTTC.

This rearrangement joins TRBV5-1 to TRBJ1-2, with no clear D. Per the germline V gene, CDR1 is SGHRS and CDR2 is YFSETQ. The ends were cut back, 0 bases at V and 5 bases at J, with 11 bases in the middle. This CDR3 region has 14 residues. In DNA form, the CDR3 reads TGCGCCAGCAGCTTGGGAGGGCTTGAATATGGCTACACCTTC. Translation: CASSLGGLEYGYTF.

In regard to this clone: Other DNA variants within this sample encode the same CDR3. The chain couples TRBV12-3 or TRBV12-4 to TRBJ1-2; 10 bases map to TRBD1. V was clipped by 6 bases and J by 6 bases; unmatched bases: 4. The CDR3 is made up of 13 amino acids. CDR3 in DNA: TGTGCCAGCAGCCTCGGGACAGGGGATGGCTACACCTTC. The encoded protein is CASSLGTGDGYTF.

The genes are TRBV6-6 and TRBJ1-2; D gene unclear. CDR1 and CDR2 (germline): MNHNY, SVGAGI (reference sequence). The V end lost 6 bases, the J end lost 1 base, and 15 bases lay between the germline ends. CDR3 length equals 15 residues. The DNA for the CDR3 is TGTGCCAGCAGGGCGGGAGGAGAGGGTAACTATGGCTACACCTTC. Its protein product is CASRAGGEGNYGYTF.

The V call is TRBV28, the J call TRBJ2-4, with D possibly being TRBD2 (7 bases). Trimming shortened V by 6 bases and J by 4 bases, and 22 bases separated the two germline ends. This CDR3 comprises 17 residues. Germline values: CDR1 MDHEN, CDR2 SYDVKM. The CDR3 region is CASSRGGGRTEKNIQYF. The CDR3 DNA sequence: TGTGCCAGCAGCCGGGGCGGGGGCAGGACAGAGAAAAACATTCAGTACTTC.

This clone was seen once. The CDR3 sequence is CATSRGDQREITYNEQFF. CDR3 DNA sequence: TGTGCCACCTCCCGGGGGGACCAGCGGGAGATCACCTACAATGAGCAGTTCTTC. J is TRBJ2-1 and V is TRBV15; TRBD2 matches at 8 bases. CDR3 length: 18 residues. Germline V gene sequence: CDR1 LNHNV, CDR2 YYDKDF (reference sequence). After removal of 8 bases from V and 2 bases from J, the junction contained 17 bases not matched to a gene.

This clone occurred a few times. The rearrangement uses TRBV4-3 and TRBJ2-1; 7 nucleotides line up with TRBD1. V dropped 0 bases and J dropped 5; count of bases not matched to a gene: 19. Germline-derived CDR1 and CDR2 are LGHNA and YSLEER. The CDR3 totals 20 residues. The CDR3 protein is CASSQEGGQYIRNENNEQFF. The CDR3, as DNA: TGCGCCAGCAGCCAAGAAGGGGGACAGTACATCCGAAACGAAAACAATGAGCAGTTCTTC.

The genes are TRBV11-2 and TRBJ2-3; no clear D gene. The germline V and J ends were trimmed by 0 bases and 3 bases, with 4 bases remaining between them. Germline CDR1 is SGHAT and CDR2 is FQNNGV. This CDR3 comprises 13 residues. CDR3 coding DNA: TGTGCCAGCAGCTTAGATACTACAGATACGCAGTATTTT. It yields the protein CASSLDTTDTQYF.

The gene calls are TRBV3-1 (or the pseudogene TRBV3-2) and TRBJ2-7; 12 bases line up with TRBD2. The germline V gene encodes CDR1 LGHDT and CDR2 YNNKEL (reference sequence). V was clipped by 4 bases and J by 2 bases; unmatched bases: 6. CDR3 length: 16 residues. For the CDR3, the DNA is TGTGCCAGCAGCCCCCGACTAGCGGGGGCCCCCTACGAGCAGTACTTC. Its protein product is CASSPRLAGAPYEQYF.

CDR3: CASSMGLAALTDTQYF. The DNA for the CDR3 is TGTGCCAGCAGTATGGGACTAGCGGCCCTCACAGATACGCAGTATTTT. J is TRBJ2-3 and V is TRBV25-1, with TRBD2 identical over 11 bases. The CDR3 is 16 amino acids. With V trimmed by 5 bases and J by 2 bases, 6 bases remained unmatched. Germline V lookup: CDR1 MGHDK, CDR2 SYGVNS. The full variable domain, its missing parts supplied by reference TRBV25-1 and TRBJ2-3, is EADIYQTPRYLVIGTGKKITLECSQTMGHDKMYWYQQDPGMELHLIHYSYGVNSTEKGDLSSESTVSRIRTEHFPLTLESARPSHTSQYLCASSMGLAALTDTQYFGPGTRLTVL.

This sequence joins TRBV6-6 and TRBJ2-1; 7 bases are shared with TRBD1. The germline V gene encodes CDR1 MNHNY and CDR2 SVGAGI (reference sequence). There are 15 residues in the CDR3. J was trimmed by 6 bases and V by 3 bases; bases with no gene match: 8. CDR3 bases: TGTGCCAGCAGTTATTTTACTTCAGGGGGCAATGAGCAGTTCTTC. Translated, it gives CASSYFTSGGNEQFF.

This chain uses TRBV18 with TRBJ2-5, with TRBD1 matching over 7 bases. This CDR3 is 15 amino acids long. Germline CDR1 reads KGHSH; CDR2 reads LQKENI. With V trimmed by 4 bases and J by 2 bases, 7 bases remained unmatched. In nucleotides, the CDR3 is TGTGCCAGCTCACAATGGGACAGTCAACAAGAGACCCAGTACTTC. Amino acids: CASSQWDSQQETQYF.

The rearrangement uses TRBV7-3 and TRBJ2-1; maybe TRBD1 (7 bases). The germline V gene has CDR1 SGHTA and CDR2 FQGTGA. The V gene lost 4 bases and the J gene lost 4 bases, with 11 bases spanning the gap. The CDR3 has 14 residues. The CDR3 reads CASSSGGNYNEQFF. The DNA of the CDR3 is TGTGCCAGCAGCTCAGGGGGGAATTACAATGAGCAGTTCTTC.

V gene TRBV28 combines with J gene TRBJ1-1; 9 bases fit TRBD1. Germline CDR1 and CDR2: MDHEN and SYDVKM. This CDR3 contains 14 residues. V was clipped by 2 bases and J by 5 bases; unmatched bases: 3. CDR3 in amino acids: CASSLPTGGTEAFF. The CDR3 coding sequence is TGTGCCAGCAGTTTACCGACAGGGGGAACTGAAGCTTTCTTT.

J is TRBJ2-1 and V is TRBV29-1, with TRBD2 identical over 7 bases. With V trimmed by 7 bases and J by 5 bases, 11 bases remained unmatched. The CDR3 is made up of 14 amino acids. Germline CDR1 SQVTM, CDR2 ANQGSEA. Here the CDR3 reads CSGDSGTTNNEQFF. For the CDR3, the DNA is TGCAGCGGAGACTCCGGGACTACCAACAATGAGCAGTTCTTC.